The entry below describes one TCR beta chain. The junction differs from germline at one of its ends, possibly a read error. The data are from a study of shared T cell receptors in the human thymus. Some clones are missing from TCRdb's copy, which holds only in-frame ones; the method was immunoSEQ multiplex PCR. The sample has approximately 490,000 clones; 75% to 80% are singletons. The sample was also linked to a second study, of human thymus T cells. According to that study: Corrective heart surgery yielded resections, and these provided the thymus tissue. Biased V and J segment usage appeared in thymus and peripheral blood. Unrelated individuals reportedly shared highly overlapping thymic TCR repertoires.

This sequence was found in a boy younger than two with a congenital heart defect. Material: thymocytes.

The CDR3 coding sequence is TGCGCCAGCAACTTGGGCGCCCAGGGACTAGCGGGACCCGACAATGAGCAGTTCTTC. Translation: CASNLGAQGLAGPDNEQFF. This rearrangement joins TRBV5-1 to TRBJ2-1, with 13 bases matching TRBD2. The length of the CDR3 is 19 residues. CDR1 is SGHRS, CDR2 YFSETQ, per germline.